This T cell receptor (beta chain) was observed in a study of CD8 T cells in ankylosing spondylitis. Making use of molecular barcodes, quantitative 5'-RACE generated TCR beta libraries. MiXCR, run by TCRdb on the 5' RACE reads, gives a single entry per CDR3 protein. The table has approximately 540,000 distinct CDR3 sequences, 12% seen once; the top ten hold under 7.5%. Study-level findings and limits: The study identified a TCR beta motif of several highly homologous variants that appeared characteristic of ankylosing spondylitis blood. Certain motif variants had earlier appeared in reactive arthritis synovial fluid and blood. Matched ankylosing spondylitis synovial fluid reportedly contained a significantly enriched population of disease-linked clones.

In germline, CDR1 is SGHRS, CDR2 YFSETQ. This CDR3 comprises 16 residues. Trimming at V came to 4 bases and at J to 3 bases, leaving 3 bases not matched to a gene. In this sample, this clonotype turned up a few times. The antigen is undetermined. Sequenced sample: blood, either unsorted or a sorted T cell fraction (not recorded which). This sequence joins TRBV5-1 and TRBJ1-6, with 11 bases identical to TRBD1. This TCR was recovered from a male donor with ankylosing spondylitis. As DNA, the CDR3 is TGCGCCAGCAGCCAAGGGACAGGGGGCTATAATTCACCCCTCCACTTT. Protein: CASSQGTGGYNSPLHF.